Sequencing of this T cell receptor beta chain was carried out in a study of persistence of HIV-infected CD4 T cells. The stimulus was an HIV-1 Gag 15-mer peptide pool, around 1.1 ug/peptide/mL. CD40L/CD69 double-negative CD45RO-high memory CD4+ T cells were collected. With regard to this clone: What it recognizes is unknown.

V lost 4 bases to trimming and J lost 2 bases; unmatched junction nucleotides: 6. CDR3 size: 15 residues. The germline V gene has CDR1 MGHDK and CDR2 SYGVNS. The libraries were made with immunoSEQ version 4 in survey mode. Assay used: immunoSEQ multiplex PCR; TCRdb lists only in-frame clones, some missing. The sample records 30,000 to 35,000 clones, about four fifths being singletons. The receptor was derived from an adult woman with HIV who was CMV-seropositive. The source was CD4+ T cells sorted from PBMCs after approximately 19-hour stimulation, collected from a patient who received antiretroviral therapy. The chain couples TRBV25-1 to TRBJ2-7; 9 nucleotides align to TRBD2. The CDR3 loop is CASSGTGTSTYEQYF. CDR3 DNA: TGTGCCAGCAGTGGTACCGGGACTAGCACCTACGAGCAGTACTTC.